Each of the 22 T cell receptor beta chains below was sequenced from the same sample in a study of shared clonotypes between healthy human individuals. The table came from immunoSEQ multiplex PCR; TCRdb's copy has only in-frame clones and leaves some out. The sample lists approximately 2.4 million clones; nearly 97% were seen once. Material: naive CD4+ T cells sorted from blood. The sample's subset: CD45RA+ positively selected. These receptors were taken from a man younger than 35 in good health.

This clone was seen once. The chain carries TRBV19 and TRBJ1-3; D gene unclear. Deletions cut 8 bases from V and 0 bases from J, with 11 bases between. This CDR3 has 14 amino acids. Germline V lookup: CDR1 LNHDA, CDR2 SQIVND (reference sequence). The CDR3, as DNA: TGTGCCAGTGGGGAGGCACCCTCTGGAAACACCATATATTTT. Translated: CASGEAPSGNTIYF.

The V and J genes are TRBV6-6 and TRBJ1-2; 8 bases agree with TRBD1. The CDR3 contains 16 residues. V lost 4 bases to trimming and J lost 5 bases; unmatched junction nucleotides: 12. Germline V lookup: CDR1 MNHNY, CDR2 SVGAGI (reference sequence). Here the CDR3 reads CASSLGQVVIGYGYTF. CDR3 nucleotides: TGTGCCAGCAGTTTGGGACAGGTAGTGATTGGGTATGGCTACACCTTC.

This chain links TRBV28 with TRBJ1-2, with 9 bases aligning to TRBD1. Germline CDR1 reads MDHEN; CDR2 reads SYDVKM. V was pared by 5 bases and J by 4 bases, with 8 bases of the junction left unmatched. The CDR3 loop spans 15 amino acids. The CDR3 spells CASSPQQGASYGYTF. The DNA of the CDR3 is TGTGCCAGCAGTCCTCAACAGGGGGCCAGCTATGGCTACACCTTC.

This chain uses TRBV6-6 with TRBJ2-3, with D maybe TRBD2 (6 bases). Trimming shortened V by 6 bases and J by 3 bases, and 16 bases separated the two germline ends. The germline gives CDR1 MNHNY, CDR2 SVGAGI (reference sequence). The CDR3 contains 15 residues. The CDR3 DNA follows: TGTGCCAGCAGCCCGGCGTACGGAGGGACAGATACGCAGTATTTT. As protein: CASSPAYGGTDTQYF.

This sequence joins TRBV7-2 and TRBJ1-3; TRBD1 matches 7 bases. V was pared by 4 bases and J by 0 bases, with 6 bases of the junction left unmatched. There are 16 residues in the CDR3. Germline lookup yields CDR1 SGHTA and CDR2 FQGNSA. DNA of the CDR3: TGTGCCAGCAGCTGGACAGGCGGGAGCTCTGGAAACACCATATATTTT. It translates to CASSWTGGSSGNTIYF.

The rearrangement uses TRBV6-1 and TRBJ1-5; no firm D call. V was trimmed by 0 bases and J by 2 bases, leaving 8 bases between them. This CDR3 contains 15 residues. Germline CDR1 reads MNHNS; CDR2 reads SASEGT. CDR3 amino acids: CASSEAGRGNQPQHF. The CDR3, as DNA: TGTGCCAGCAGTGAAGCGGGTAGGGGCAATCAGCCCCAGCATTTT.

The chain uses TRBV5-1 and TRBJ1-4; possibly TRBD1 for D (5 bases). This CDR3 contains 14 residues. The germline V and J ends were trimmed by 4 bases and 4 bases, with 11 bases remaining between them. Germline assignment: CDR1 SGHRS and CDR2 YFSETQ. CDR3 loop: CASSVGTSNEKLFF. The CDR3 DNA follows: TGCGCCAGCAGCGTCGGGACCAGTAATGAAAAACTGTTTTTT.

This chain joins TRBV7-2 and TRBJ1-6; D gene unclear. V lost 1 base and J 9 bases, leaving 13 bases between the germline ends. The germline V gene encodes CDR1 SGHTA and CDR2 FQGNSA. This CDR3 contains 15 residues. The CDR3: CASSLETWRISPLHF. CDR3 nucleotide sequence: TGTGCCAGCAGCTTAGAGACATGGAGGATTTCACCCCTCCACTTT. Looking up the rest from reference TRBV7-2 and TRBJ1-6 gives the full variable domain: GAGVSQSPSNKVTEKGKDVELRCDPISGHTALYWYRQSLGQGLEFLIYFQGNSAPDKSGLPSDRFSAERTGGSVSTLTIQRTQQEDSAVYLCASSLETWRISPLHFGNGTRLTVT.

This sequence joins TRBV15 and TRBJ2-7, with 7 nucleotides matching TRBD1. V shed 1 base and J 5 bases; nucleotides not matched to a gene: 8. This CDR3 has 15 residues. Germline values: CDR1 LNHNV, CDR2 YYDKDF (reference sequence). The CDR3 loop is CATSRGRQGLNEQYF. The CDR3, as DNA: TGTGCCACCAGCAGAGGACGACAGGGTCTAAACGAGCAGTACTTC.

This chain connects TRBV7-2 to TRBJ2-3; D is perhaps TRBD2 (5 bases). Germline lookup yields CDR1 SGHTA and CDR2 FQGNSA. The CDR3 consists of 16 residues. V was pared by 5 bases and J by 0 bases, with 15 bases between. CDR3 in amino acids: CASSVEGVTSTDTQYF. The CDR3 DNA reads TGTGCCAGCAGCGTAGAGGGTGTAACTAGCACAGATACGCAGTATTTT.

The chain is built from TRBV5-4 and TRBJ2-5; TRBD1 is a possible D gene (6 bases). Germline V CDR1 and CDR2: SGHNT, YYREEE (reference sequence). Trimming took off 6 bases at V and 5 bases at J, with 14 bases between the two ends. The CDR3 sequence is 13 residues long. The CDR3 loop reads CASTDRLGETQYF. In DNA form, the CDR3 reads TGTGCCAGCACCGACAGGTTGGGGGAGACCCAGTACTTC.

This chain joins TRBV7-9 and TRBJ2-5; 9 bases align to TRBD1. The CDR3 length is 14 residues. CDR1 SEHNR and CDR2 FQNEAQ come from the germline V gene (reference sequence). J lost 7 bases, V lost 0 bases, and 3 bases had no gene match. This CDR3 is CASSLAGQGWTQYF. DNA for the CDR3: TGTGCCAGCAGCTTAGCAGGACAGGGGTGGACCCAGTACTTC.

The gene calls are TRBV6-5 and TRBJ2-7; TRBD1 aligns across 8 bases. The CDR3 is 16 amino acids. Germline loops: CDR1 MNHEY, CDR2 SVGAGI. After removal of 0 bases from V and 2 bases from J, the junction contained 6 bases not matched to a gene. The chain's CDR3 is CASSYSIGTGTYEQYF. Here the CDR3 DNA reads TGTGCCAGCAGTTACTCGATCGGGACAGGTACCTACGAGCAGTACTTC.

The chain employs TRBV5-6 and TRBJ2-5; tentatively, D is TRBD2 (7 bases). V was trimmed by 0 bases and J by 0 bases, leaving 15 bases between them. CDR1 is SGHDT, CDR2 YYEEEE, per germline. This CDR3 region has 17 residues. CDR3 in amino acids: CASSLAPGEGDQETQYF. The CDR3 coding sequence is TGTGCCAGCAGCTTGGCCCCAGGGGAGGGGGACCAAGAGACCCAGTACTTC.

The rearrangement uses TRBV10-3 and TRBJ2-5, with TRBD2 matching 9 bases. This CDR3 is 13 amino acids long. Looked up from germline, CDR1 is ENHRY and CDR2 is SYGVKD. The trim removed 10 bases at V and 2 bases at J, leaving 5 bases unmatched. Here the CDR3 DNA reads TGTGCCACCGGACTAGCGCCTCAAGAGACCCAGTACTTC. Translation: CATGLAPQETQYF.

This rearrangement joins TRBV18 to TRBJ2-2; D perhaps matches TRBD1 (5 bases). Trimming pared 3 bases from V and 6 bases from J, leaving 8 bases between. Germline V gene lookup returns CDR1 KGHSH and CDR2 LQKENI. The CDR3 spans 13 residues. CDR3 sequence: CASSPTEAGELFF. CDR3 nucleotides: TGTGCCAGCTCACCGACAGAGGCCGGGGAGCTGTTTTTT. The full variable domain, rest sourced from reference TRBV18 and TRBJ2-2, is NAGVMQNPRHLVRRRGQEARLRCSPMKGHSHVYWYRQLPEEGLKFMVYLQKENIIDESGMPKERFSAEFPKEGPSILRIQQVVRGDSAAYFCASSPTEAGELFFGEGSRLTVL.

The chain employs TRBV27 and TRBJ2-5; no reliable D call. The V gene lost 2 bases and the J gene lost 7 bases, with 8 bases spanning the gap. Germline lookup yields CDR1 MNHEY and CDR2 SMNVEV (reference sequence). This CDR3 is built from 12 residues. CDR3 sequence: CASSLKSGTQYF. CDR3 nucleotide sequence: TGTGCCAGCAGTTTAAAGTCGGGGACCCAGTACTTC.

The chain is built from TRBV18 and TRBJ2-7; 12 bases align to TRBD1. Unmatched junction bases numbered 2, after V lost 3 bases and J lost 5 bases. The CDR3 totals 14 residues. Germline-derived CDR1 and CDR2 are KGHSH and LQKENI. Here the CDR3 reads CASSPGQGAHEQYF. The CDR3 nucleotides read TGTGCCAGCTCACCGGGACAGGGGGCCCACGAGCAGTACTTC.

This clone was detected only once. The V and J genes are TRBV18 and TRBJ1-1; 9 bases are shared with TRBD1. Germline values: CDR1 KGHSH, CDR2 LQKENI. Trimming took 8 bases from V and 3 from J; bases not matched to a gene: 7. CDR3 length: 14 residues. CDR3 nucleotides: TGTGCCAGCGCAACAGGGGGCTTTGACACTGAAGCTTTCTTT. Protein sequence: CASATGGFDTEAFF.

V and J are TRBV19 and TRBJ1-2; D gene uncertain. The germline V gene has CDR1 LNHDA and CDR2 SQIVND (reference sequence). This CDR3 is 14 amino acids long. V lost 7 bases and J lost 5, with 17 bases in between. The CDR3 spells CASTSDVTPYGYTF. In DNA form, the CDR3 reads TGTGCCAGTACCTCCGATGTAACCCCTTATGGCTACACCTTC.

The genes are TRBV6-5 and TRBJ2-1; 10 bases agree with TRBD2. From germline, CDR1 is MNHEY and CDR2 SVGAGI. CDR3 length: 15 amino acids. Trimming at V came to 6 bases and at J to 6 bases, leaving 8 bases not matched to a gene. The CDR3 sequence: CASRILAGGSNEQFF. CDR3 DNA sequence: TGTGCCAGCAGGATATTAGCGGGGGGTTCCAATGAGCAGTTCTTC.

The CDR3, as DNA: TGTGCCTCGGACACTCCTAGCACAGATACGCAGTATTTT. This sequence encodes CASDTPSTDTQYF. The chain joins TRBV28 to TRBJ2-3; TRBD1 might be the D (5 bases). Between the trimmed V and J ends, which lost 11 bases and 0 bases, there was a span of 12 bases. The V gene's germline CDR1 is MDHEN and CDR2 SYDVKM. The CDR3 length is 13 residues.